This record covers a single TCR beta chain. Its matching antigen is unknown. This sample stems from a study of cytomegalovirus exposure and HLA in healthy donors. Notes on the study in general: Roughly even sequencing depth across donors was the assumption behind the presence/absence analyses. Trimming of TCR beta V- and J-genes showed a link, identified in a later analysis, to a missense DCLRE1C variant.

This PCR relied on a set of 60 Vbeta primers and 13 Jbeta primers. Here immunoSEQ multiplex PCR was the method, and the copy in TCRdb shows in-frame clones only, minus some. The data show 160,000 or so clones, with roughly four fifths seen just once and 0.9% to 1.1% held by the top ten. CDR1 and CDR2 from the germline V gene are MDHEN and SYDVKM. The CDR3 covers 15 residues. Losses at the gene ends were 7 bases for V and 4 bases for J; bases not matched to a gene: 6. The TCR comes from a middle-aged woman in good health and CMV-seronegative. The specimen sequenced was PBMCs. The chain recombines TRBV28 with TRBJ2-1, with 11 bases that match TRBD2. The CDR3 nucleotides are TGTGCCAGCACCTTAGCGGGAGGGACATACAATGAGCAGTTCTTC. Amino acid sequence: CASTLAGGTYNEQFF.